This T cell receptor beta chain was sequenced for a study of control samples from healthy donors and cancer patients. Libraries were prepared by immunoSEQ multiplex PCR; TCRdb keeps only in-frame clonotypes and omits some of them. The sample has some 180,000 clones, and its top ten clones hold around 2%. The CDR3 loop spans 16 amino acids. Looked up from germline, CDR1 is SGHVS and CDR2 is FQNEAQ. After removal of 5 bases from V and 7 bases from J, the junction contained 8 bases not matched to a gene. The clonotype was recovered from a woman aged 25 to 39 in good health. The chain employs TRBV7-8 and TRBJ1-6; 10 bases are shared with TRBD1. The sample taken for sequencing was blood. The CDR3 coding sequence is TGTGCCAGCAGCGATACCGGGACAGGGGTCAATTCACCCCTCCACTTT. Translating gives CASSDTGTGVNSPLHF.